Presented here are 14 T cell receptor beta chains from one specimen sequenced in a study of chemoradiotherapy in HPV16-positive cancers (dated by TCRdb to the early 2020s). The method was the immunoSEQ multiplex PCR assay. TCRdb took over this immuneACCESS table, retaining in-frame rearrangements with V and J assigned. Such tables are incomplete; in checked studies, under half of the missing clones stem from an unresolved V gene, and the remainder is unexplained. The sample data list approximately 58,000 clones, and roughly 90% of these were observed just once. The ten largest clones represent less than 3.5% of the sample. The sequencing here drew on blood, taken from a patient who underwent chemoradiotherapy. The receptors originated from a human donor with HPV-associated anogenital cancer.

This chain links TRBV11-1 with TRBJ2-4; 7 nucleotides agree with TRBD1. This CDR3 is 14 amino acids long. V trimming: 2 bases; J trimming: 8 bases; junction bases outside the gene matches: 6. CDR1 SGHAT and CDR2 FQDESV come from the germline V gene (reference sequence). The chain's CDR3 is CASSLRDRADIQYF. CDR3 sequence (DNA): TGTGCCAGCAGCTTAAGAGACAGGGCGGACATTCAGTACTTC.

The chain carries TRBV5-1 and TRBJ2-7, with 11 bases aligning to TRBD2. This CDR3 contains 18 residues. With V trimmed by 0 bases and J by 0 bases, 8 bases remained unmatched. The germline gives CDR1 SGHRS, CDR2 YFSETQ. The CDR3 here is CASSLAETSGASSYEQYF. In nucleotides, the CDR3 is TGCGCCAGCAGCTTGGCCGAGACTAGCGGGGCGAGCTCCTACGAGCAGTACTTC.

The CDR3 loop reads CASKSGSYNEQFF. The DNA of the CDR3 is TGTGCCAGTAAATCGGGATCCTACAATGAGCAGTTCTTC. The chain recombines TRBV19 with TRBJ2-1; a possible D gene is TRBD2 (5 bases). CDR3 length: 13 amino acids. V lost 7 bases and J 1 base, leaving 8 bases between the germline ends. Germline V gives CDR1 LNHDA, CDR2 SQIVND (reference sequence).

This sequence joins TRBV14 and TRBJ2-5; D is ambiguous. Germline V gene sequence: CDR1 SGHDN, CDR2 FVKESK. V was trimmed by 0 bases and J by 5 bases, leaving 7 bases between them. The CDR3 contains 13 residues. Written as DNA, the CDR3 is TGTGCCAGCAGCCAAGAAGGTAGCGAGACCCAGTACTTC. Encoded protein: CASSQEGSETQYF.

The chain couples TRBV7-9 to TRBJ2-1, with a weak D call TRBD2 (5 bases). Germline-derived CDR1 and CDR2 are SEHNR and FQNEAQ (reference sequence). This CDR3 spans 14 amino acids. The V end lost 5 bases, the J end lost 5 bases, and 13 bases lay between the germline ends. The CDR3 here is CASSHSSAHNEQFF. CDR3 in DNA: TGTGCCAGCAGCCACAGTAGCGCCCACAATGAGCAGTTCTTC.

The J gene is TRBJ1-2, the V gene TRBV7-2, with D unclear. The V gene's germline CDR1 is SGHTA and CDR2 FQGNSA. CDR3 length: 13 residues. Between the trimmed V and J ends, which lost 5 bases and 4 bases, there was a span of 11 bases. The CDR3 sequence is CASSPGPSYGYTF. In DNA form, the CDR3 reads TGTGCCAGCAGCCCGGGTCCGAGCTATGGCTACACCTTC.

This clone was detected only a few times. The rearrangement joins TRBV7-2 to TRBJ1-1; TRBD1 aligns across 7 bases. CDR1 SGHTA and CDR2 FQGNSA come from the germline V gene. The CDR3 length is 15 residues. J lost 0 bases, V lost 4 bases, and 5 bases had no gene match. CDR3 bases: TGTGCCAGCAGCTCATCGGGACAGATGAACACTGAAGCTTTCTTT. It encodes CASSSSGQMNTEAFF.

J is TRBJ2-1 and V is TRBV14; possibly TRBD1 or TRBD2 for D (6 bases each). The CDR3 length is 15 residues. The germline CDR1 and CDR2 sequences are SGHDN and FVKESK. V was pared by 3 bases and J by 4 bases, with 13 bases between. The CDR3 is CASSQVGGSYNEQFF. The CDR3 DNA follows: TGTGCCAGCAGCCAGGTCGGGGGCTCGTACAATGAGCAGTTCTTC.

The V gene is TRBV5-4, the J gene TRBJ2-5, with TRBD2 matching over 13 bases. The CDR3 contains 16 residues. Germline CDR1 reads SGHNT; CDR2 reads YYREEE (reference sequence). Losses at the gene ends were 0 bases for V and 2 bases for J; bases not matched to a gene: 1. In DNA form, the CDR3 reads TGTGCCAGCAGCTTGGCGGGACTAGCGGGGCAAGAGACCCAGTACTTC. This encodes CASSLAGLAGQETQYF.

In regard to this clone: Mismatch with germline at one junction end may stem from a read error. This chain connects TRBV7-7 to TRBJ2-2; D not resolved. Germline assignment: CDR1 SSHAT and CDR2 FNYEAQ (reference sequence). CDR3 length: 16 amino acids. The CDR3 spells CASSYAGASNTGELFF. The CDR3 nucleotides are TGTGCTAGCAGCTACGCCGGCGCGTCCAACACCGGGGAGCTGTTTTTT.

This rearrangement joins TRBV7-9 to TRBJ1-1; D is unresolved. This CDR3 has 14 amino acids. Germline loops: CDR1 SEHNR, CDR2 FQNEAQ (reference sequence). V dropped 5 bases and J dropped 2 bases, with 12 bases sitting between them. The CDR3 region is CASSPMARNTEAFF. The CDR3 DNA follows: TGTGCCAGCAGCCCCATGGCGAGAAACACTGAAGCTTTCTTT.

This clone has just a few counts. J is TRBJ1-5 and V is TRBV19, with no clear D. Germline CDR1 and CDR2: LNHDA and SQIVND (reference sequence). CDR3 length: 17 residues. V was cut by 5 bases and J by 3 bases, with 20 bases left in between. Written as DNA, the CDR3 is TGTGCCAGTAGTTCCGTTGCCGGGTCAACCGACAATCAGCCCCAGCATTTT. Its translation is CASSSVAGSTDNQPQHF.

The J gene is TRBJ1-6, the V gene TRBV13, with 7 nucleotides matching TRBD1. The CDR3 totals 17 residues. V lost 5 bases and J lost 9; bases outside the gene matches: 16. Germline CDR1 reads PRHDT; CDR2 reads FYEKMQ (reference sequence). In nucleotides, the CDR3 is TGTGCCAGCAGCACGCGGCCCTACCAGGGGGAAGGTTCACCCCTCCACTTT. It codes for CASSTRPYQGEGSPLHF.

The chain links TRBV7-9 to TRBJ1-2, with 8 bases matching TRBD1. The V gene's germline CDR1 is SEHNR and CDR2 FQNEAQ (reference sequence). The V segment lost 5 bases and the J segment 3 bases; nucleotides outside the gene matches: 5. The CDR3 length is 14 residues. CDR3: CASSPPTGDYGYTF. CDR3 in DNA: TGTGCCAGCAGCCCCCCGACAGGGGACTATGGCTACACCTTC.